A single sample gave rise to the 5 T cell receptor beta chains below, sequenced in a study of early T cells in non-severe SARS-CoV-2 infection. TCRdb recomputed calls from the 5' RACE reads with MiXCR, one row per CDR3 protein. This table has nearly 110,000 distinct CDR3 sequences, 11% appearing once. Material for sequencing was whole blood. The receptors were sampled from an adult who was a healthcare worker with PCR-confirmed SARS-CoV-2 infection or an uninfected control (not recorded which).

The chain joins TRBV4-1 to TRBJ2-5, with 7 bases that match TRBD2. There are 15 residues in the CDR3. CDR1 is MGHRA, CDR2 YSYEKL, per germline. The ends lost 8 bases at V and 2 bases at J; junction bases unmatched: 11. The CDR3 reads CASSILAEKQETQYF. CDR3 DNA: TGCGCCAGCTCCATTCTAGCGGAAAAACAAGAGACCCAGTACTTC.

The chain has TRBV29-1 and TRBJ2-7; no clear D. Trimming pared 7 bases from V and 6 bases from J, leaving 25 bases between. CDR3 length equals 15 residues. The germline V gene has CDR1 SQVTM and CDR2 ANQGSEA. The CDR3 region has the DNA TGCAGCGCCATCGTCGCGCGTTCGCGGCAATCCGAGCAGTACTTC. Translated, it gives CSAIVARSRQSEQYF.

This clonotype has more than one count but fewer than ten. The genes are TRBV11-2 and TRBJ1-1; a weak D match, TRBD1 (6 bases). The germline V gene encodes CDR1 SGHAT and CDR2 FQNNGV. CDR3 length: 16 amino acids. V lost 3 bases, J lost 6 bases, and 20 bases lay in between. The CDR3: CASSFTNGGLIAEAFF. DNA of the CDR3: TGTGCCAGCAGCTTTACTAACGGGGGGCTTATCGCTGAAGCTTTCTTT.

The chain recombines TRBV11-1 with TRBJ2-7; the match to TRBD2 covers 7 bases. Trimming at V came to 5 bases and at J to 6 bases, leaving 13 bases not matched to a gene. Looked up from germline, CDR1 is SGHAT and CDR2 is FQDESV (reference sequence). The CDR3 runs 15 residues. This CDR3 is CASSPGTTFSGEQYF. CDR3 DNA: TGTGCCAGCAGCCCAGGGACTACCTTTTCGGGCGAGCAGTACTTC.

Only a few counts were recorded for this clonotype. CDR3 protein: CASSRGQEINYGYTF. CDR3 bases: TGCGCCAGCAGCCGGGGACAGGAGATTAACTATGGCTACACCTTC. The chain links TRBV4-1 to TRBJ1-2, with 8 bases lining up with TRBD1. With V trimmed by 4 bases and J by 1 base, 5 bases remained unmatched. Germline V CDR1 and CDR2: MGHRA, YSYEKL. The CDR3 contains 15 residues.